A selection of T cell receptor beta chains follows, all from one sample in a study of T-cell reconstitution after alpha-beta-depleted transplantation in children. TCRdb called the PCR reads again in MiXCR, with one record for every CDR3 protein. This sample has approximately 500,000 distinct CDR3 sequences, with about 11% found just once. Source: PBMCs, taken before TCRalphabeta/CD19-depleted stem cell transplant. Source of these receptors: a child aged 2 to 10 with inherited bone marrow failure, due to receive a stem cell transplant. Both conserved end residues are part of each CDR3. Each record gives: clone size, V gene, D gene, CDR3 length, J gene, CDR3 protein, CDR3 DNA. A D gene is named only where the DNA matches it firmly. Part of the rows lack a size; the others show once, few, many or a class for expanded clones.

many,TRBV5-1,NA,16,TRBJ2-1,CASSPGGTTRANEQFF,TGCGCCAGCAGCCCAGGGGGGACAACCCGCGCTAATGAGCAGTTCTTC
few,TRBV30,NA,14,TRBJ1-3,CAWRPGNRGNTIYF,TGTGCCTGGAGACCGGGGAACCGTGGAAACACCATATATTTT
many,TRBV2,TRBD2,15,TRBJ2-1,CASKPIERGGYEQFF,TGTGCCAGCAAGCCCATAGAGCGGGGAGGGTATGAGCAGTTCTTC
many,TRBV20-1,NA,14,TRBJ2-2,CSATADTDTGDLFF,TGCAGTGCCACAGCGGATACAGACACCGGGGATCTGTTTTTT
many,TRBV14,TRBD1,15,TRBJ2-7,CASSRLPGQGYERYF,TGTGCCAGCAGCCGACTACCCGGACAGGGCTACGAGCGGTACTTC
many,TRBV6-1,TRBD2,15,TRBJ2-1,CASRVTSGSVGEQFF,TGTGCCAGCAGAGTCACTAGCGGGAGCGTCGGTGAGCAGTTCTTC
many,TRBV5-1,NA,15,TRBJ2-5,CASSLGATVAETQYF,TGCGCCAGCAGCTTGGGGGCCACTGTAGCGGAGACCCAGTACTTC
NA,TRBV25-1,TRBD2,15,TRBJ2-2,CASRVAGGHTGELFF,TGTGCCAGCAGGGTAGCGGGAGGCCACACCGGGGAGCTGTTTTTT
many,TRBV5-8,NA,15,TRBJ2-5,CASSLIRGTQETQYF,TGTGCCAGCAGTCTTATTCGGGGTACTCAAGAGACCCAGTACTTC
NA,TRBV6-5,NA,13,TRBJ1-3,CASSYRNGNTIYF,TGTGCCAGCAGTTACCGCAACGGAAACACCATATATTTT
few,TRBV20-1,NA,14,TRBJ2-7,CSARDLALDHEQYF,TGCAGTGCTAGAGATTTGGCCCTGGACCACGAGCAGTACTTC
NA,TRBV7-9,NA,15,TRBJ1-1,CASSLDGDKNTEAFF,TGTGCCAGCAGCTTAGACGGGGACAAGAACACTGAAGCTTTCTTT
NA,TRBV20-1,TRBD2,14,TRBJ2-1,CSANGLAGGPPEFF,TGCAGTGCCAACGGACTAGCGGGAGGGCCACCGGAGTTCTTC
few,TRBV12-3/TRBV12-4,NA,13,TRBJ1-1,CASSSETLRWPFF,TGTGCCAGCAGTTCCGAGACGCTGAGGTGGCCTTTCTTT
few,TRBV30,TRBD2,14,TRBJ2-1,CAWRISGITGEQFF,TGTGCCTGGAGGATAAGCGGGATCACCGGTGAGCAGTTCTTC
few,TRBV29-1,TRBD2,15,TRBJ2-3,CSVAPSGRKADTQYF,TGCAGCGTGGCCCCCTCCGGGAGGAAGGCAGATACGCAGTATTTT
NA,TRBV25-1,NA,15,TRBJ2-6,CASRSLSSGANVLTF,TGTGCCAGCAGGAGCCTTAGCTCTGGGGCCAACGTCCTGACTTTC
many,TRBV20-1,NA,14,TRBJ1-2,CSARDRGANYGYTF,TGCAGTGCTAGAGATCGGGGAGCTAACTATGGCTACACCTTC
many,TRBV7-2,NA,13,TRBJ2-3,CASSLEPGNTQYF,TGTGCCAGCAGCTTAGAACCCGGGAATACGCAGTATTTT
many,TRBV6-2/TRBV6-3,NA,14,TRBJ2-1,CASSTYRAEGEQFF,TGTGCCAGCAGTACGTACCGGGCAGAGGGTGAGCAGTTCTTC
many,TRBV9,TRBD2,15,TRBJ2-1,CASSLRLADYNEQFF,TGTGCCAGCAGCCTACGACTAGCCGACTACAATGAGCAGTTCTTC
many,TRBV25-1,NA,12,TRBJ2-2,CASSDITGELFF,TGTGCCAGCAGCGATATCACCGGGGAGCTGTTTTTT
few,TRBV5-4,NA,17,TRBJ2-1,CASSLAGVAHSYNEQFF,TGTGCCAGCAGCTTGGCCGGGGTAGCGCATTCCTACAATGAGCAGTTCTTC
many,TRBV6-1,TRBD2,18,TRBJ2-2,CASSPPGTSGRKTGELFF,TGTGCCAGCAGCCCACCAGGGACTAGCGGGAGGAAAACCGGGGAGCTGTTTTTT
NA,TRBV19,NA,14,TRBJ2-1,CASAELLTYNEQFF,TGTGCCAGCGCCGAACTCTTAACCTACAATGAGCAGTTCTTC
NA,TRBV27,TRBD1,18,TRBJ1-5,CASTEPGQETRSNQPQHF,TGTGCCAGCACAGAGCCGGGACAGGAGACCCGTAGCAATCAGCCCCAGCATTTT
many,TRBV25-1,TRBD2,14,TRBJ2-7,CASSVRETGYEQYF,TGTGCCAGCAGTGTGCGGGAGACGGGTTACGAGCAGTACTTC
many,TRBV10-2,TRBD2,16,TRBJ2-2,CASSDPGGLDTGELFF,TGCGCCAGCAGTGACCCCGGGGGACTAGACACCGGGGAGCTGTTTTTT
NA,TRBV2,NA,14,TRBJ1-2,CASSASRGSYGYTF,TGTGCCAGCAGTGCGTCAAGGGGGTCCTATGGCTACACCTTC
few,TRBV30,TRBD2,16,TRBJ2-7,CAWSPHGMSGRDEQYF,TGTGCCTGGAGTCCTCATGGTATGAGCGGGAGGGATGAGCAGTACTTC
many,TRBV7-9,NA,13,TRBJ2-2,CASSPYGTGELFF,TGTGCCAGCAGCCCCTACGGCACCGGGGAGCTGTTTTTT
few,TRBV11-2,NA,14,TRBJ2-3,CASRPTTASDTQYF,TGTGCCAGCAGACCGACGACCGCGTCGGATACGCAGTATTTT
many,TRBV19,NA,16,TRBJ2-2,CASTNVNGRYTGELFF,TGTGCCAGTACCAATGTTAACGGGAGATACACCGGGGAGCTGTTTTTT
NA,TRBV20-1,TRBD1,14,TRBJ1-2,CSASSYRGDYGYTF,TGCAGTGCTAGTTCCTACAGGGGGGACTATGGCTACACCTTC
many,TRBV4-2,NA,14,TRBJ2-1,CASSQVGASHEQFF,TGTGCCAGCAGCCAAGTCGGGGCGTCCCATGAGCAGTTCTTC
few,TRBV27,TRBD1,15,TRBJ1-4,CASSPTTGSNEKLFF,TGTGCCAGCAGTCCGACGACAGGGTCGAATGAAAAACTGTTTTTT
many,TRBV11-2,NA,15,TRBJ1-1,CASSLIGSSYTEAFF,TGTGCCAGCAGCTTAATTGGCAGCTCGTACACTGAAGCTTTCTTT
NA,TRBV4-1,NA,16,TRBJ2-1,CASSQDFRTTPNEQFF,TGCGCCAGCAGCCAAGATTTCCGGACTACCCCCAATGAGCAGTTCTTC
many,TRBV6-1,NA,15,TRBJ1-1,CASSRLRAWDTEAFF,TGTGCCAGCAGTAGACTCAGGGCCTGGGACACTGAAGCTTTCTTT
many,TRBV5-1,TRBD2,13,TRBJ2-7,CASSSSGLREQYF,TGCGCCAGCAGCTCCTCGGGACTACGAGAGCAGTACTTC
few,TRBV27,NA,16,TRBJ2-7,CASSSRHWAGWYEQYF,TGTGCCAGCAGTTCCCGACACTGGGCGGGATGGTACGAGCAGTACTTC
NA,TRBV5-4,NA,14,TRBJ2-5,CASSPDSLGETQYF,TGTGCCAGCAGCCCGGACAGCCTAGGGGAGACCCAGTACTTC
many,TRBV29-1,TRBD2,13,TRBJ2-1,CSVGGGRAGEQFF,TGCAGCGTTGGTGGCGGGAGGGCAGGGGAGCAGTTCTTC
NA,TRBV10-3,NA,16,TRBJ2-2,CAISESITTNTGELFF,TGTGCCATCAGTGAGTCAATAACTACGAACACCGGGGAGCTGTTTTTT
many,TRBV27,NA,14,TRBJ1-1,CASSVFDGNTEAFF,TGTGCCAGCAGTGTCTTTGACGGAAACACTGAAGCTTTCTTT
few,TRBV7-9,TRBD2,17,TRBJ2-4,CASSLAPGGDPGNIQYF,TGTGCCAGCAGCTTAGCTCCGGGGGGGGACCCGGGAAACATTCAGTACTTC
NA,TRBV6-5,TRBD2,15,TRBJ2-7,CASSYRGLAGYEQYF,TGTGCCAGCAGTTACCGAGGACTAGCGGGATACGAGCAGTACTTC
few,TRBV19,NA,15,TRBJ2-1,CASSIYSYSYNEQFF,TGTGCCAGTAGTATTTATTCTTACTCCTACAATGAGCAGTTCTTC
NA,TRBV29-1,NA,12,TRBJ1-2,CSVEEGVYGYTF,TGCAGCGTTGAAGAGGGGGTCTATGGCTACACCTTC
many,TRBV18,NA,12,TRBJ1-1,CASSPPGAEAFF,TGTGCCAGCTCACCACCCGGGGCTGAAGCTTTCTTT